A single sample gave rise to the 22 T cell receptor beta chains below, sequenced in a study of siplizumab effects on memory and regulatory T cells. TCRdb keeps only in-frame clones here, not all; method: immunoSEQ multiplex PCR. The sample has approximately 100,000 clones, around 92% seen once. The sample consisted of CD4+ T cells sorted from blood. Every receptor here comes from a human donor in good health. Some clones in this sample may be carry-over from other donors' samples.

This clone is judged medium-sized. The chain combines TRBV28 with TRBJ1-2; D is unresolved. The CDR3 sequence is 12 residues long. The germline CDR1 and CDR2 sequences are MDHEN and SYDVKM. Trimming left V 5 bases short and J 8 bases short, with 12 bases between. The CDR3 loop is CASSTVAGGYTF. The CDR3 DNA is TGTGCCAGCAGTACCGTCGCTGGGGGCTACACCTTC.

The gene calls are TRBV6-6 and TRBJ2-6, with unresolved D. The length of the CDR3 is 15 residues. V was clipped by 0 bases and J by 1 base, with 4 bases between them. CDR1 is MNHNY and CDR2 is SVGAGI in the germline V gene (reference sequence). The CDR3 loop reads CASSYSPSGANVLTF. As DNA, the CDR3 is TGTGCCAGCAGTTACTCCCCTTCTGGGGCCAACGTCCTGACTTTC.

The CDR3: CASSYGGNYGYTF. The CDR3, as DNA: TGTGCCAGCAGTTACGGGGGGAACTATGGCTACACCTTC. The rearrangement links TRBV6-5 to TRBJ1-2; possibly TRBD1 for D (5 bases). The CDR3 length is 13 residues. Trimming left V 2 bases short and J 2 bases short, with 6 bases between. Germline V gives CDR1 MNHEY, CDR2 SVGAGI.

J is TRBJ2-3 and V is TRBV25-1; either TRBD1 or TRBD2 may fit D (6 bases each). Germline loops: CDR1 MGHDK, CDR2 SYGVNS. This CDR3 contains 15 residues. V was clipped by 6 bases and J by 8 bases, with 21 bases between them. CDR3 sequence reads: CASSIWGAQIGTQYF. The DNA for the CDR3 is TGTGCCAGCAGCATCTGGGGGGCTCAGATAGGTACGCAGTATTTT.

This clone was found once. The chain couples TRBV7-2 to TRBJ2-5; maybe TRBD2 (6 bases). CDR1 and CDR2 (germline): SGHTA, FQGNSA. Trimming shortened V by 1 base and J by 1 base, and 10 bases separated the two germline ends. CDR3 length: 15 amino acids. The CDR3 region is CASSLEGGTQETQYF. DNA for the CDR3: TGTGCCAGCAGCTTAGAGGGCGGGACCCAAGAGACCCAGTACTTC.

CDR3 region: CASSLVDGTDEQYF. In nucleotides, the CDR3 is TGCGCCAGCAGCTTGGTAGACGGGACAGACGAGCAGTACTTC. The rearrangement uses TRBV5-1 and TRBJ2-7, with 7 bases fitting TRBD1. The CDR3 is 14 residues long. Per germline, CDR1 SGHRS and CDR2 YFSETQ. Trimming at V came to 0 bases and at J to 5 bases, leaving 5 bases not matched to a gene. Drawing the rest from reference TRBV5-1 and TRBJ2-7, the complete variable domain is KAGVTQTPRYLIKTRGQQVTLSCSPISGHRSVSWYQQTPGQGLQFLFEYFSETQRNKGNFPGRFSGRQFSNSRSEMNVSTLELGDSALYLCASSLVDGTDEQYFGPGTRLTVT.

V is TRBV2 and J is TRBJ1-5, with TRBD1 matching 7 bases. Germline V gene sequence: CDR1 SNHLY, CDR2 FYNNEI. The CDR3 totals 15 residues. With V trimmed by 6 bases and J by 8 bases, 13 bases remained unmatched. CDR3: CASSRREQGSEPQHF. The DNA of the CDR3 is TGTGCCAGCAGCCGAAGGGAACAGGGGAGCGAGCCCCAGCATTTT.

The CDR3 region is CASSLTQTYEQYF. The CDR3 DNA sequence: TGTGCCAGCAGTTTAACGCAGACATACGAGCAGTACTTC. The chain employs TRBV28 and TRBJ2-7; D is unresolved. This CDR3 comprises 13 residues. Trimming stripped 2 bases from V and 4 bases from J, with 9 bases between. Germline V gene sequence: CDR1 MDHEN, CDR2 SYDVKM.

The DNA for the CDR3 is TGCGCCAGCAGCTTGGCACAGGGATGGACCGGGGAGCTGTTTTTT. It encodes CASSLAQGWTGELFF. V gene TRBV5-1 combines with J gene TRBJ2-2; D is possibly TRBD1 (6 bases). The CDR3 contains 15 residues. V shed 0 bases and J shed 5 bases, with 11 bases lying between them. Germline lookup yields CDR1 SGHRS and CDR2 YFSETQ.

The V and J genes are TRBV5-8 and TRBJ1-5, with TRBD1 matching 7 bases. Trimming removed 7 bases from V and 4 bases from J; junction bases left unmatched: 8. The germline V gene has CDR1 SGHTS and CDR2 YDEGEE. The CDR3 extends over 14 amino acids. CDR3 sequence: CASLRDSTNQPQHF. The CDR3 DNA is TGTGCCAGCCTTAGGGACAGTACGAATCAGCCCCAGCATTTT.

The gene calls are TRBV7-8 and TRBJ2-7; 7 bases are shared with TRBD1. The CDR3 extends over 17 amino acids. Germline V gives CDR1 SGHVS, CDR2 FQNEAQ. The J segment lost 1 base and the V segment lost 4 bases, leaving 13 bases of the junction unmatched. As DNA, the CDR3 is TGTGCCAGCAGCTCACTTCCGGGACAGAAAAGATCCTACGAGCAGTACTTC. This encodes CASSSLPGQKRSYEQYF.

As concerns this clone: Compared with germline, one end of the junction differs, possibly owing to a read error. V gene TRBV28 combines with J gene TRBJ2-4; perhaps TRBD2 as D (5 bases). Per the germline V gene, CDR1 is MDHEN and CDR2 is SYDVKM. The CDR3 runs to 13 residues. The CDR3 region is CASRRRRKSIQYF. CDR3 nucleotides: TGTGCCAGCCGGAGGAGGCGTAAAAGCATTCAGTACTTC.

This chain connects TRBV5-4 to TRBJ1-3; no clear D. Per germline, CDR1 SGHNT and CDR2 YYREEE (reference sequence). The V and J ends lost 0 bases and 2 bases respectively, with 15 bases between them. The CDR3 has 17 residues. CDR3 sequence reads: CASSLVSGRVTGNTIYF. The CDR3 DNA reads as TGTGCCAGCAGCTTGGTTTCGGGCAGAGTTACTGGAAACACCATATATTTT.

Points on this clone: The junction departs from the called germline gene at one end, perhaps through a read error. This chain connects TRBV6-5 to TRBJ2-1; D possibly corresponds to TRBD2 (5 bases). Germline V lookup: CDR1 MNHEY, CDR2 SVGAGI. CDR3 length: 14 residues. CDR3 sequence: CASSRSGKSNQQFF. The CDR3 nucleotides are TGTGCCAGCAGTCGCTCCGGGAAGAGCAATCAGCAGTTCTTC.

The chain uses TRBV7-9 and TRBJ1-2, with a weak D call TRBD1 (5 bases). Trimming removed 1 base from V and 3 bases from J, with 9 bases in between. The germline V gene has CDR1 SEHNR and CDR2 FQNEAQ (reference sequence). The CDR3 is made up of 14 amino acids. The CDR3 reads CASSLVQEDYGYTF. In nucleotides, the CDR3 is TGTGCCAGCAGCTTAGTACAGGAGGACTATGGCTACACCTTC.

CDR3 in amino acids: CASLVVGTDTQYF. The CDR3, as DNA: TGTGCCTCCCTTGTGGTAGGCACAGATACGCAGTATTTT. V is TRBV28 and J is TRBJ2-3; D call uncertain. Germline CDR1 reads MDHEN; CDR2 reads SYDVKM. This CDR3 is 13 amino acids long. V lost 11 bases to trimming and J lost 1 base, with 13 bases between them. The entire variable domain, with the rest obtained from reference TRBV28 and TRBJ2-3, is as follows: DVKVTQSSRYLVKRTGEKVFLECVQDMDHENMFWYRQDPGLGLRLIYFSYDVKMKEKGDIPEGYSVSREKKERFSLILESASTNQTSMYLCASLVVGTDTQYFGPGTRLTVL.

The rearrangement uses TRBV5-6 and TRBJ2-7; maybe TRBD1 (6 bases). This CDR3 comprises 14 residues. The V and J ends lost 1 base and 5 bases respectively, with 13 bases between them. Looked up from germline, CDR1 is SGHDT and CDR2 is YYEEEE. In DNA form, the CDR3 reads TGTGCCAGCAGCTTGCTGACAGGTTCGGACGAGCAGTACTTC. The encoded protein is CASSLLTGSDEQYF.

The chain recombines TRBV5-6 with TRBJ2-3, with no clear D. The V gene's germline CDR1 is SGHDT and CDR2 YYEEEE. Trimming took 4 bases from V and 4 from J, leaving 16 bases between them. The CDR3 loop spans 15 amino acids. Here the CDR3 DNA reads TGTGCCAGCAGCCCTTCGTCTTTGAGGCCAGATACGCAGTATTTT. It yields the protein CASSPSSLRPDTQYF.

V is TRBV19 and J is TRBJ1-2, with a tentative D call TRBD1 (6 bases). The CDR3 is 14 residues long. V gave up 0 bases and J gave up 5 bases, with 10 bases separating them. The germline gives CDR1 LNHDA, CDR2 SQIVND (reference sequence). The CDR3: CASSIEDRNYGYTF. The CDR3 bases are TGTGCCAGTAGTATAGAAGACAGGAATTATGGCTACACCTTC.

The gene calls are TRBV6-5 and TRBJ2-2; D is undetermined. V dropped 2 bases and J dropped 0 bases, with 10 bases sitting between them. CDR1 is MNHEY, CDR2 SVGAGI, per germline. CDR3 size: 16 residues. CDR3: CASSYRRYPNTGELFF. DNA for the CDR3: TGTGCCAGCAGTTACAGGAGATATCCGAACACCGGGGAGCTGTTTTTT.

This clone was detected once. This chain uses TRBV28 with TRBJ2-3; TRBD2 matches at 7 bases. CDR3 length equals 12 residues. Germline CDR1 and CDR2: MDHEN and SYDVKM. J gave up 5 bases and V 8 bases, and 4 bases lay outside the gene matches. CDR3 bases: TGTGCCAGCGGGGGAGGGATAGATACGCAGTATTTT. Amino acid sequence: CASGGGIDTQYF.

This rearrangement joins TRBV19 to TRBJ1-1, with 9 bases fitting TRBD1. The CDR3 has 14 amino acids. V shed 3 bases and J 5 bases; nucleotides not matched to a gene: 4. Germline assignment: CDR1 LNHDA and CDR2 SQIVND (reference sequence). The DNA of the CDR3 is TGTGCCAGTAGTATGACAGGGGGGAGGACTGAAGCTTTCTTT. Its protein product is CASSMTGGRTEAFF.